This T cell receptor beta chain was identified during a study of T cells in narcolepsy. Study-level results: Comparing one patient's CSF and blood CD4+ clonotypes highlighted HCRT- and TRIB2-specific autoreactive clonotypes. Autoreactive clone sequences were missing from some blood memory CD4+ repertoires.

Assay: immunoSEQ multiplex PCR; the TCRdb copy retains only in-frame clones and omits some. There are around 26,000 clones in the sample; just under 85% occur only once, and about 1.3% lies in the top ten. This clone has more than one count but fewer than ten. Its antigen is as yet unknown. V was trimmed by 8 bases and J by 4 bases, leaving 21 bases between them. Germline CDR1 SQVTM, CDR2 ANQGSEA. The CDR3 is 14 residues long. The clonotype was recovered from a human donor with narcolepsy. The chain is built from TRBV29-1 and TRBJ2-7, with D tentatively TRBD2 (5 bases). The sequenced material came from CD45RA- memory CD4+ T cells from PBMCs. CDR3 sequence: CSSPPRGYGYEQYF. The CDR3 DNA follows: TGCAGCTCCCCACCACGGGGATACGGTTACGAGCAGTACTTC.